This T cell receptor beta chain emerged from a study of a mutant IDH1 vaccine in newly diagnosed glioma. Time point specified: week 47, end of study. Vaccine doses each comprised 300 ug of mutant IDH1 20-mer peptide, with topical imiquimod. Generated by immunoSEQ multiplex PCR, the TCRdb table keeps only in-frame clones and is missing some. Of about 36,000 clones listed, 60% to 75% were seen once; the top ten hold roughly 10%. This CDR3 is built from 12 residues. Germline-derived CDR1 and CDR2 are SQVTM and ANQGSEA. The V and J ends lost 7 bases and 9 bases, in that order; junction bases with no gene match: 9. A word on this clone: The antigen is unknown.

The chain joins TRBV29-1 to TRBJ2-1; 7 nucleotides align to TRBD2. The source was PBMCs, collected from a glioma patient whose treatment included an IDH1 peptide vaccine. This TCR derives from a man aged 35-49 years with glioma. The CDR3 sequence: CSARGEVAEQFF. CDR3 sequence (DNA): TGCAGCGCTCGGGGGGAGGTCGCTGAGCAGTTCTTC.